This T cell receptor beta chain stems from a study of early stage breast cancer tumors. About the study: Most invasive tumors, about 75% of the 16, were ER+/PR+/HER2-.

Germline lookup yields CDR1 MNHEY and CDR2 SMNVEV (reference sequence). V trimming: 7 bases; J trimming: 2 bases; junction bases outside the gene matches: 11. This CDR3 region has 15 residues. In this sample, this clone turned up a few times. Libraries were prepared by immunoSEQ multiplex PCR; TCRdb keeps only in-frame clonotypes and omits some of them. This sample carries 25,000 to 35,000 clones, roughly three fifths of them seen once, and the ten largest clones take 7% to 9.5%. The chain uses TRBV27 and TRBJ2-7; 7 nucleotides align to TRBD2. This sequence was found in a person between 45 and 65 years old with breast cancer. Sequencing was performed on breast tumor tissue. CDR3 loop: CASKFGASGTYEQYF. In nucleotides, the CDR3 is TGTGCCAGCAAGTTCGGGGCTAGCGGAACCTACGAGCAGTACTTC.